This TCR beta chain appears in the sequencing data of a study of CD8+ T cells in alopecia areata. Study context: Severity in treated patients was scored by percentage of scalp area affected. Study-level findings and limits: Tofacitinib did not eliminate many expanded lesional clones from scalp or blood.

Details on this clone: Its cognate antigen is unknown.

Treatment here: oral pan-JAK inhibitor, 5-10 mg twice daily. Punch biopsies of lesional scalp, plus peripheral blood, were taken from alopecia areata patients. RNA, once extracted, was reverse transcribed into cDNA for use as the sequencing template. TCRdb's copy holds only in-frame clones and misses some; the assay was immunoSEQ multiplex PCR. The data contain tens of thousands of clones, roughly 65% of them singletons. This CDR3 is built from 13 residues. Germline lookup yields CDR1 SQVTM and CDR2 ANQGSEA. Trimming removed 4 bases from V and 4 bases from J, with 14 bases in between. J is TRBJ2-7 and V is TRBV29-1; TRBD2 is a possible D gene (5 bases). Source: CD8+ T cells sorted from blood, taken at week 4, from a patient treated with tofacitinib. This receptor was taken from a human donor with alopecia areata. As DNA, the CDR3 is TGCAGCGTTGGCCCCCGGTCGGGGTACGAGCAGTACTTC. Amino acid sequence: CSVGPRSGYEQYF.